This T cell receptor beta chain was sequenced for a study of T-cell memory formation after mild COVID-19. Via MiXCR, TCRdb re-called the 5' RACE reads, giving one row per CDR3 protein. This table has some 320,000 distinct CDR3 sequences, about 13% appearing once. This clonotype has a handful of counts. Looked up from germline, CDR1 is MGHRA and CDR2 is YSYEKL. The V end lost 0 bases, the J end lost 6 bases, and 18 bases lay between the germline ends. This CDR3 has 16 amino acids. J is TRBJ2-7 and V is TRBV4-1; D might be TRBD1 (7 bases). Source material: PBMCs or a T cell subset sorted from them (not recorded which). The clonotype originates from a man younger than 30 who had mild COVID-19 (a few samples of this study predate the infection). Cell type and time point are not known. The CDR3 nucleotides read TGCGCCAGCAGCCAAGATGGAGGGGACAGATTTCTCGAGCAGTACTTC. Its protein product is CASSQDGGDRFLEQYF.